This T cell receptor beta chain is drawn from a study of T cell responses to AZD1222 COVID-19 vaccine. CDR3 size: 14 residues. V lost 3 bases and J lost 9; bases outside the gene matches: 5. In germline, CDR1 is SGDLS, CDR2 YYNGEE. In regard to this clone: No antigen is known for it.

Study-level findings and limits: There were mostly white British donors and more females than males, and clonal diversity was possibly underestimated. Only after the peak T cell response were repertoires sampled. Baseline serology detected seropositivity in only a handful of AZD1222 recipients.

Measured with immunoSEQ multiplex PCR; TCRdb has only the in-frame clones, and not every one. The sample includes some 150,000 clones, over 75% of them seen just once. Second-dose groups at about 4 or about 12 weeks were pooled. The source was peripheral blood, collected 28 days after the second AZD1222 dose. This TCR came from an adult who received the AZD1222 COVID-19 vaccine. The chain employs TRBV9 and TRBJ1-6; 8 bases match TRBD1. In nucleotides, the CDR3 is TGTGCCAGCAGCGCGACAGGGGACAGTTCACCCCTCCACTTT. Its protein is CASSATGDSSPLHF.